The 31 T cell receptor beta chains below all came from one sample that was sequenced in a study of shared clonotypes between healthy human individuals. Assay: immunoSEQ multiplex PCR; the TCRdb copy retains only in-frame clones and omits some. The profile shows about 600,000 clones, more than 95% of them singletons. Terminally differentiated effector memory CD45RA+ cells were excluded by CCR7 positive selection of CD45RO-negative cells. The specimen was naive CD8+ T cells sorted from blood. The origin of the receptors is a man aged 25 to 40 in good health.

The J gene is TRBJ2-5, the V gene TRBV9; possible D gene TRBD1, 7 bases. The CDR3 is made up of 15 amino acids. Germline CDR1 and CDR2: SGDLS and YYNGEE. The germline V and J ends were trimmed by 4 bases and 5 bases, with 18 bases remaining between them. The CDR3 region is CASSIRVGGQETQYF. The CDR3 bases are TGTGCCAGCAGCATCAGGGTCGGGGGACAGGAGACCCAGTACTTC.

This clone is a singleton in its sample. The chain links TRBV6-4 to TRBJ2-7; TRBD2 matches at 10 bases. There are 13 residues in the CDR3. CDR1 is MRHNA, CDR2 SNTAGT, per germline. Trimming took 5 bases from V and 5 from J; bases not matched to a gene: 3. As DNA, the CDR3 is TGTGCCAGCAGTAAGCGGGAGGGCCACGAGCAGTACTTC. Protein sequence: CASSKREGHEQYF.

The chain combines TRBV7-6 with TRBJ2-7; 9 nucleotides line up with TRBD2. The V and J ends lost 1 base and 6 bases, in that order; junction bases with no gene match: 10. This CDR3 region has 16 residues. Germline V gene sequence: CDR1 SGHVS, CDR2 FNYEAQ. Here the CDR3 reads CASSLVASGKRVEQYF. The CDR3 nucleotides are TGTGCCAGCAGCTTAGTGGCTAGCGGGAAGAGGGTCGAGCAGTACTTC.

This sequence joins TRBV9 and TRBJ1-2; D is possibly TRBD1 (6 bases). The CDR3 totals 16 residues. Germline lookup yields CDR1 SGDLS and CDR2 YYNGEE. Trimming pared 3 bases from V and 1 base from J, leaving 16 bases between. DNA for the CDR3: TGTGCCAGCAGCGAACTCCCAGGGGCCAATAACTATGGCTACACCTTC. Translation gives CASSELPGANNYGYTF.

V and J are TRBV4-1 and TRBJ2-1; TRBD1 aligns across 7 bases. Per the germline V gene, CDR1 is MGHRA and CDR2 is YSYEKL. The trim removed 8 bases at V and 9 bases at J, leaving 4 bases unmatched. This CDR3 region has 11 residues. The chain's CDR3 is CASGYRGEQFF. The CDR3 region has the DNA TGCGCCAGCGGCTACAGGGGTGAGCAGTTCTTC.

The gene calls are TRBV6-1 and TRBJ2-7; D may be TRBD1 (6 bases). V was clipped by 4 bases and J by 3 bases, with 10 bases between them. Germline V gene lookup returns CDR1 MNHNS and CDR2 SASEGT. This CDR3 is 13 amino acids long. The CDR3 DNA sequence: TGTGCCAGCAGTGCGGGACAAGACTACGAGCAGTACTTC. It yields the protein CASSAGQDYEQYF.

The rearrangement joins TRBV27 to TRBJ2-3; the match to TRBD2 covers 8 bases. V lost 8 bases to trimming and J lost 0 bases; unmatched junction nucleotides: 10. The CDR3 is made up of 16 amino acids. Germline V lookup: CDR1 MNHEY, CDR2 SMNVEV (reference sequence). The CDR3, as DNA: TGTGCCAGCGGCTTATATAGCGGGGTTAGCACAGATACGCAGTATTTT. Translating gives CASGLYSGVSTDTQYF.

This chain joins TRBV29-1 and TRBJ2-7; 11 positions agree with TRBD1. Trimming took 1 base from V and 2 from J; bases not matched to a gene: 7. Germline-derived CDR1 and CDR2 are SQVTM and ANQGSEA. The CDR3 sequence is 16 residues long. For the CDR3, the DNA is TGCAGCGTTGAAGGAGGGACAGGGGGGACAACCTACGAGCAGTACTTC. This gives the protein CSVEGGTGGTTYEQYF.

The CDR3 region has the DNA TGTGCCAGCAGTTGGGAACGGAGGACTGGAAACACTGAAGCTTTCTTT. Protein product: CASSWERRTGNTEAFF. The rearrangement links TRBV6-5 to TRBJ1-1; D not resolved. In germline, CDR1 is MNHEY, CDR2 SVGAGI. Between the trimmed V and J ends, which lost 4 bases and 2 bases, there was a span of 17 bases. The CDR3 has 16 residues.

The chain joins TRBV27 to TRBJ2-7; 9 bases agree with TRBD2. The V gene's germline CDR1 is MNHEY and CDR2 SMNVEV (reference sequence). This CDR3 has 18 amino acids. V shed 1 base and J 4 bases; nucleotides not matched to a gene: 14. The CDR3 nucleotides read TGTGCCAGCAGTTTATATCCGACGGATGAGACTAGCGGATACGAGCAGTACTTC. Its protein product is CASSLYPTDETSGYEQYF.

V gene TRBV27 combines with J gene TRBJ2-1; D is uncertain. The CDR3 is 12 residues long. Germline CDR1 and CDR2: MNHEY and SMNVEV (reference sequence). V was cut by 5 bases and J by 8 bases, with 10 bases left in between. The CDR3 nucleotides read TGTGCCAGCAGTAGCTTTTACGATGAGCAGTTCTTC. Translation gives CASSSFYDEQFF.

There are a few counts of this clone. This sample also contains other DNA sequences that code for the same CDR3. The CDR3 region is CASSVEVNTEAFF. For the CDR3, the DNA is TGTGCCAGCAGCGTAGAGGTGAACACTGAAGCTTTCTTT. The V call is TRBV9, the J call TRBJ1-1; no clear D. The CDR3 runs 13 residues. With 0 bases removed from V and 0 bases from J, the gap between germline ends came to 3 bases. Germline assignment: CDR1 SGDLS and CDR2 YYNGEE.

This chain uses TRBV30 with TRBJ1-5, with 10 bases aligning to TRBD1. Germline CDR1 GTSNPN, CDR2 SVGIG (reference sequence). The CDR3 spans 14 residues. After removal of 4 bases from V and 4 bases from J, the junction contained 4 bases not matched to a gene. The CDR3 DNA follows: TGTGCCTGGACCACGGGACAGGGGAATCAGCCCCAGCATTTT. This encodes CAWTTGQGNQPQHF.

The chain carries TRBV4-1 and TRBJ2-2; 11 bases align to TRBD2. The CDR3 runs to 16 residues. CDR1 and CDR2 (germline): MGHRA, YSYEKL. The ends lost 4 bases at V and 7 bases at J; junction bases unmatched: 8. The CDR3 loop reads CASSPSTTSGSGELFF. CDR3 bases: TGCGCCAGCAGCCCTTCCACAACTAGCGGGAGCGGGGAGCTGTTTTTT.

J is TRBJ2-2 and V is TRBV13; 9 nucleotides align to TRBD2. CDR1 is PRHDT, CDR2 FYEKMQ, per germline (reference sequence). This CDR3 has 19 amino acids. The V and J ends lost 2 bases and 1 base, in that order; junction bases with no gene match: 11. CDR3 bases: TGTGCCAGCAGCTTAAGCAGATCCTTTAGCGGGAGGAACACCGGGGAGCTGTTTTTT. This translates into CASSLSRSFSGRNTGELFF.

Points on this clone: This specimen includes other DNA sequences encoding the same CDR3. J is TRBJ2-3 and V is TRBV11-3; no reliable D call. V lost 5 bases to trimming and J lost 3 bases, with 6 bases between them. Germline CDR1 is SGHNT and CDR2 is YENEEA. This CDR3 is 12 amino acids long. CDR3 loop: CASSLGTDTQYF. The DNA of the CDR3 is TGTGCCAGCAGCCTTGGGACAGATACGCAGTATTTT.

V is TRBV6-5 and J is TRBJ2-7, with 7 bases lining up with TRBD2. CDR3 length: 14 amino acids. Per the germline V gene, CDR1 is MNHEY and CDR2 is SVGAGI. V was pared by 5 bases and J by 3 bases, with 7 bases of the junction left unmatched. The DNA for the CDR3 is TGTGCCAGCAGTCTCCCGGGGGGAAACTACGAGCAGTACTTC. This codes for CASSLPGGNYEQYF.

The J gene is TRBJ2-3, the V gene TRBV5-4, with 8 bases fitting TRBD2. V lost 4 bases, J lost 0 bases, and 7 bases stayed unmatched. The CDR3 extends over 16 amino acids. In germline, CDR1 is SGHNT, CDR2 YYREEE (reference sequence). CDR3 nucleotides: TGTGCCAGCAGCCTACGGGCGGGAGGAAGCACAGATACGCAGTATTTT. It yields the protein CASSLRAGGSTDTQYF.

CDR3 DNA sequence: TGTGCCAGCAGCTTATGGCTACAAATCAATGAGCAGTTCTTC. Amino acids: CASSLWLQINEQFF. The genes are TRBV5-6 and TRBJ2-1; D unresolved. The germline gives CDR1 SGHDT, CDR2 YYEEEE. Trimming pared 2 bases from V and 6 bases from J, leaving 12 bases between. The CDR3 is made up of 14 amino acids.

This chain links TRBV5-6 with TRBJ2-1; D perhaps matches TRBD1 (5 bases). Germline V gives CDR1 SGHDT, CDR2 YYEEEE. Trimming stripped 2 bases from V and 4 bases from J, with 19 bases between. This CDR3 has 17 amino acids. The CDR3 reads CASSFGRVIVGYNEQFF. The CDR3 DNA reads as TGTGCCAGCAGCTTCGGCAGGGTGATAGTCGGGTACAATGAGCAGTTCTTC.

Note on this clone: Other DNA sequences in the same sample also yield this CDR3. As DNA, the CDR3 is TGTGCCAGCAGTTTATCAAGGGTTCAGCCCCAGCATTTT. Residues: CASSLSRVQPQHF. The rearrangement joins TRBV27 to TRBJ1-5; D unresolved. Per germline, CDR1 MNHEY and CDR2 SMNVEV (reference sequence). The V and J ends lost 0 bases and 6 bases respectively, with 6 bases between them. This CDR3 has 13 residues.

The chain recombines TRBV6-5 with TRBJ2-7; D call uncertain. Germline V CDR1 and CDR2: MNHEY, SVGAGI. V was trimmed by 5 bases and J by 3 bases, leaving 8 bases between them. This CDR3 is 12 amino acids long. CDR3 protein: CASSPTNYEQYF. CDR3 DNA: TGTGCCAGCAGTCCCACAAACTACGAGCAGTACTTC.

This clone was recorded once. DNA for the CDR3: TGTGCCAGCAGCTTAGTGGGTTCGGGTTTGAACACTGAAGCTTTCTTT. This translates into CASSLVGSGLNTEAFF. The chain links TRBV7-8 to TRBJ1-1; D not certain. V gave up 1 base and J gave up 0 bases, with 12 bases separating them. Germline V gene data show CDR1 as SGHVS and CDR2 as FQNEAQ. This CDR3 spans 16 amino acids.

The V call is TRBV18, the J call TRBJ2-1, with 7 bases that match TRBD1. V was clipped by 1 base and J by 4 bases; unmatched bases: 4. Germline values: CDR1 KGHSH, CDR2 LQKENI. The CDR3 covers 15 residues. CDR3 coding DNA: TGTGCCAGCTCACCACGGGACAGCATTTACAATGAGCAGTTCTTC. Translating gives CASSPRDSIYNEQFF. The entire variable domain, with the rest obtained from reference TRBV18 and TRBJ2-1, is as follows: NAGVMQNPRHLVRRRGQEARLRCSPMKGHSHVYWYRQLPEEGLKFMVYLQKENIIDESGMPKERFSAEFPKEGPSILRIQQVVRGDSAAYFCASSPRDSIYNEQFFGPGTRLTVL.

The V gene is TRBV5-5, the J gene TRBJ2-4; D is uncertain. The CDR3 loop spans 15 amino acids. The ends were cut back, 0 bases at V and 0 bases at J, with 7 bases in the middle. CDR1 and CDR2 from the germline V gene are SGHKS and YYEKEE (reference sequence). For the CDR3, the DNA is TGTGCCAGCAGCTTGGACCCCTTAGCCAAAAACATTCAGTACTTC. Residues: CASSLDPLAKNIQYF.

This sequence joins TRBV14 and TRBJ1-4; 7 bases align to TRBD1. The CDR3 consists of 12 residues. CDR1 and CDR2 (germline): SGHDN, FVKESK. Trimming at V came to 8 bases and at J to 6 bases, leaving 3 bases not matched to a gene. In nucleotides, the CDR3 is TGTGCCAGCGCCGGGACAGATGAAAAACTGTTTTTT. Translating gives CASAGTDEKLFF.

This clone was detected a few times. The sample holds other DNA sequences that translate to the same CDR3. The J gene is TRBJ2-2, the V gene TRBV7-9; D is undetermined. The ends were cut back, 3 bases at V and 5 bases at J, with 1 base in the middle. This CDR3 region has 11 residues. The V gene's germline CDR1 is SEHNR and CDR2 FQNEAQ (reference sequence). CDR3 nucleotide sequence: TGTGCCAGCAGCTTTACCGGGGAGCTGTTTTTT. It is translated as CASSFTGELFF.

This chain uses TRBV28 with TRBJ2-4; D is possibly TRBD2 (6 bases). This CDR3 has 12 residues. From germline, CDR1 is MDHEN and CDR2 SYDVKM. Trimming left V 3 bases short and J 11 bases short, with 11 bases between. CDR3 loop: CASSLRLEVQYF. The DNA for the CDR3 is TGTGCCAGCAGTTTGCGACTAGAAGTTCAGTACTTC.

The chain uses TRBV14 and TRBJ2-7, with D perhaps being TRBD1 or TRBD2 (5 bases each). The V end was cut by 0 bases, the J end by 4 bases, with 22 bases between. This CDR3 region has 18 residues. Germline CDR1 reads SGHDN; CDR2 reads FVKESK. The CDR3 region is CASSQDFTPGRYFYEQYF. Here the CDR3 DNA reads TGTGCCAGCAGCCAAGATTTTACCCCGGGACGGTACTTTTACGAGCAGTACTTC. Drawing the rest from reference TRBV14 and TRBJ2-7, the complete variable domain is EAGVTQFPSHSVIEKGQTVTLRCDPISGHDNLYWYRRVMGKEIKFLLHFVKESKQDESGMPNNRFLAERTGGTYSTLKVQPAELEDSGVYFCASSQDFTPGRYFYEQYFGPGTRLTVT.

The V gene is TRBV7-9, the J gene TRBJ2-5; TRBD2 matches at 7 bases. Losses at the gene ends were 5 bases for V and 2 bases for J; bases not matched to a gene: 11. The CDR3 covers 16 residues. The germline V gene has CDR1 SEHNR and CDR2 FQNEAQ (reference sequence). The CDR3 is CASSPPSGGGQETQYF. CDR3 sequence (DNA): TGTGCCAGCAGCCCTCCCTCGGGGGGAGGGCAAGAGACCCAGTACTTC.

V gene TRBV10-3 combines with J gene TRBJ1-1, with D perhaps TRBD1 (6 bases). Germline V gene data show CDR1 as ENHRY and CDR2 as SYGVKD. The CDR3 is 13 residues long. V lost 8 bases, J lost 8 bases, and 18 bases lay in between. CDR3 protein: CAISAGGLGEAFF. The DNA for the CDR3 is TGTGCCATCTCAGCCGGGGGCTTAGGAGAAGCTTTCTTT.